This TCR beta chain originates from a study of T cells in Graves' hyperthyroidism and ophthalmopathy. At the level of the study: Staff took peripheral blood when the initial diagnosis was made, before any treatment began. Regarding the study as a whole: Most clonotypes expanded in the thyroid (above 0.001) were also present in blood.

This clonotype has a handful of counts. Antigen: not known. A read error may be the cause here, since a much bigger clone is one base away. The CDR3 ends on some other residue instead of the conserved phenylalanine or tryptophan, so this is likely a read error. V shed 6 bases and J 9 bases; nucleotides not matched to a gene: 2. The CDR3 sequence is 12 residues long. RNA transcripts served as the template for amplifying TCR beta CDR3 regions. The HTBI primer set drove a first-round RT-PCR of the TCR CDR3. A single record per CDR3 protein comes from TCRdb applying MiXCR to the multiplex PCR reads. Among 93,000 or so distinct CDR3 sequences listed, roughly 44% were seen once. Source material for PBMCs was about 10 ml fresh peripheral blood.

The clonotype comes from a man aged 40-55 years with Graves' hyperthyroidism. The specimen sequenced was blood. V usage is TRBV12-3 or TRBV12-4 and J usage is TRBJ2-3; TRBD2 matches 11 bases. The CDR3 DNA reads TGTGCCAGCAGCAGACTAGCGGGGACGCAGTATTCT. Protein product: CASSRLAGTQYS.